This TCR beta chain originates from a study of blood T cell repertoires in COVID-19. This CDR3 contains 12 residues. Trimming cost V 7 bases and J 6 bases, with 13 bases left between them. Germline assignment: CDR1 SGHTS and CDR2 YDEGEE. Authors' data handling: How many nucleated cells were present was estimated from reference gene primer amplification. TCRdb's table, derived via immunoSEQ multiplex PCR, lists solely in-frame clones and lacks some. From that table come the V and J calls and clone size; the DNA was used to work out D and trimming. This sample carries approximately 350,000 clones, roughly 90% of them seen once, and the ten largest clones take around 1.2%.

This sequence was found in a man aged 35-49 years with acute or convalescent COVID-19. V and J are TRBV5-8 and TRBJ1-2; D unresolved. Input material: peripheral blood. The CDR3 is CASSFLGDGYTF. DNA for the CDR3: TGTGCCAGCTCCTTCCTCGGGGATGGCTACACCTTC.